The rows below give T cell receptor beta chains drawn from one sample of a study of healthy donors' naive CD4 and CD8 T cells. TCRdb recomputed calls from the reads with MiXCR, one row per CDR3 protein. Among approximately 180,000 distinct CDR3 sequences, 65% to 75% were seen once, and the ten largest hold less than 2.5%. The material sequenced was naive CD4+ and CD8+ T cells sorted from blood, pooled from several donors. The receptors originated from a pool of human donors in good health; the sample pools cells from several healthy donors. Each CDR3 is given without its conserved first and last residue. The D gene is left open where the match is weak. Not all rows give a size; the values are once, few, many and, for expanded clones, a class.

J gene	clone size	V gene	D gene	CDR3 protein
TRBJ1-2	NA	TRBV20-1	NA	SARGQGVGYT
TRBJ1-1	NA	TRBV5-1	TRBD1	ASRGDSNTEAF
TRBJ2-1	NA	TRBV10-3	NA	AISESGWFYNEQF
TRBJ2-7	once	TRBV5-5	NA	ASSPTPSTYEQY
TRBJ2-1	few	TRBV27	TRBD2	ASSVAGTLRNEQF
TRBJ2-3	NA	TRBV5-4	TRBD2	ASREAGGTDTQY
TRBJ2-3	NA	TRBV10-3	NA	ASSQSNADTQY
TRBJ2-1	few	TRBV4-3	TRBD2	ASSQRLAGGGEQF
TRBJ1-2	once	TRBV29-1	TRBD1	SADALDRGPRYT
TRBJ1-5	NA	TRBV12-3/TRBV12-4	NA	ASSFLIGDGQNLNQPQH
TRBJ2-7	NA	TRBV4-2	TRBD1	ASSSRTGPGEQY
TRBJ2-7	NA	TRBV20-1	TRBD2	SAGYTGLAAYEQY
TRBJ2-7	NA	TRBV6-5	NA	ASSARATIGEQY
TRBJ2-7	NA	TRBV29-1	NA	SVEDPEEQY
TRBJ2-1	once	TRBV4-3	NA	ASSQDPGVPYNEQF
TRBJ2-1	few	TRBV5-1	NA	ASSSLGVSYNEQF
TRBJ2-1	NA	TRBV29-1	NA	SAGGASSYNEQF
TRBJ2-3	NA	TRBV20-1	TRBD2	SARVLAAATDTQY
TRBJ2-7	NA	TRBV15	TRBD1	ATSHDRVDNEQY
TRBJ2-4	few	TRBV28	TRBD2	ASSSLAGKAKNIQY
TRBJ2-2	NA	TRBV24-1	TRBD2	ATSGEVSGRTNTGELF
TRBJ1-3	NA	TRBV27	TRBD1	ASSSLTGTGAGNTIY
TRBJ1-1	NA	TRBV12-3/TRBV12-4	NA	ASSFLEGSEAF
TRBJ1-2	NA	TRBV29-1	NA	SVETLGYGYT
TRBJ2-1	few	TRBV11-2	TRBD2	ASSLTSGEPYNEQF
TRBJ1-4	NA	TRBV6-5	NA	ASSYGGQPSEGLF
TRBJ2-7	NA	TRBV7-8	NA	ASTPSEGFAYEQY
TRBJ1-2	NA	TRBV30	TRBD1	AWSSPAPGQSNGYT
TRBJ2-5	NA	TRBV27	NA	ASSSPETQY
TRBJ2-7	NA	TRBV7-2	NA	ASQWTDYEQY
TRBJ1-2	NA	TRBV6-5	NA	ASRNAVIYGYT
TRBJ2-1	few	TRBV5-4	NA	ASSQPEGLPRNNEQF
TRBJ1-1	NA	TRBV27	TRBD1	ASSSDRAGGAF
TRBJ1-1	NA	TRBV6-5	NA	ASSSPFRGVFSSNTEAF
TRBJ2-7	NA	TRBV7-9	NA	ASSFSDRTYEQY
TRBJ1-5	NA	TRBV29-1	NA	SVGYSEFRPQH
TRBJ1-5	NA	TRBV6-1	NA	ASSEWGGQPQH
TRBJ1-2	NA	TRBV27	NA	ASSPTAPNYGYT
TRBJ1-3	NA	TRBV6-5	TRBD1	ASMRQGHSGNTIY
TRBJ2-1	NA	TRBV5-1	NA	ASSLAGSSDYNEQF
TRBJ2-6	once	TRBV6-5	NA	ASSPGFSGANVLT
TRBJ1-5	NA	TRBV30	NA	ALHLGSQNQPQH
TRBJ1-3	NA	TRBV6-2/TRBV6-3	NA	ASSLLTGRRGGNTIY
TRBJ2-7	NA	TRBV5-6	NA	ASLTSAPSYEQY
TRBJ1-2	few	TRBV5-4	TRBD1	ASSLEDRDYGYT
TRBJ2-2	once	TRBV29-1	NA	SASTGELF
TRBJ2-3	NA	TRBV7-2	TRBD2	ASSFQAGSTDTQY
TRBJ2-6	NA	TRBV6-1	NA	ASSHTRSGANVLT
TRBJ2-2	NA	TRBV6-1	NA	ASSEFQDTGELF
TRBJ2-5	NA	TRBV6-6	NA	ASSWDQETQY
TRBJ2-7	NA	TRBV29-1	NA	SVSKTRETYEQY
TRBJ1-5	NA	TRBV4-3	NA	ASSQGRTLSNQPQH
TRBJ1-1	few	TRBV19	NA	ASTSLPGAEAF
TRBJ1-2	few	TRBV29-1	NA	SVEETYGYT
TRBJ2-5	NA	TRBV10-3	NA	AIRGTNPKETQY
TRBJ2-3	NA	TRBV19	NA	ASSIGSWDTQY
TRBJ1-5	NA	TRBV5-6	NA	ASSTGRNQPQH